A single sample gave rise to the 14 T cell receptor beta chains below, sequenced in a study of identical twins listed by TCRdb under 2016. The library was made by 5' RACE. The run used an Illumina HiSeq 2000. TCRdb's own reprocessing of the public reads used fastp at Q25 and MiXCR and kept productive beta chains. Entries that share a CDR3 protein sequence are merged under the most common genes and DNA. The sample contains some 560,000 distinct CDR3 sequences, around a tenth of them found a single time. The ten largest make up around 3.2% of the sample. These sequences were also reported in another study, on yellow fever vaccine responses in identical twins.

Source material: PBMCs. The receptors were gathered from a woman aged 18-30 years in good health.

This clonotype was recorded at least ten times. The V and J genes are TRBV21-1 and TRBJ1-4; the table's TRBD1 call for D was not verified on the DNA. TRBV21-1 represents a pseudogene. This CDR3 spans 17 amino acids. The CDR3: CASSKLDRGVVNEKLFF. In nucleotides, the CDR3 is TGTGCCAGCAGCAAACTGGACAGGGGAGTAGTTAATGAAAAACTGTTTTTT.

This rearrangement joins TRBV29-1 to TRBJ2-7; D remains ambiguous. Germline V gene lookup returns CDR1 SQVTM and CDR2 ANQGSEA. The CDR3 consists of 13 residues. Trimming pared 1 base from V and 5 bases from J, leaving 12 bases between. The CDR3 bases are TGCAGCGTTGAAGTTGTCCCGGCCGACGAGCAGTACTTC. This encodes CSVEVVPADEQYF.

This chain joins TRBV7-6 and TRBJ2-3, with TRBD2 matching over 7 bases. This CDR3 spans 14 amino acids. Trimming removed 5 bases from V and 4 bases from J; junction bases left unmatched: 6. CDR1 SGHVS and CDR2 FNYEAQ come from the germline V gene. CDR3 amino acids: CASSETRGADTQYF. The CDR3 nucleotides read TGTGCCAGCAGCGAAACCCGGGGGGCAGATACGCAGTATTTT.

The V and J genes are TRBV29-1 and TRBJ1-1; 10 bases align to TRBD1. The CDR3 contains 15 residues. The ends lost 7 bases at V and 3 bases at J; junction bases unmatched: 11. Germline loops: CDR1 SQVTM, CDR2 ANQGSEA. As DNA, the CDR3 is TGCAGCGCCTCGATCGGGACAGGGGCGGACACTGAAGCTTTCTTT. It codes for CSASIGTGADTEAFF.

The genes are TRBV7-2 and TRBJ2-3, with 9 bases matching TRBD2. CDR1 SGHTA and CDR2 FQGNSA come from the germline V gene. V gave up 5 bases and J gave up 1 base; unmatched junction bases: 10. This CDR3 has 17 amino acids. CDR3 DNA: TGTGCCAGCAGCAAAGGGACTAGCTTTTTCGGCACAGATACGCAGTATTTT. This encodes CASSKGTSFFGTDTQYF.

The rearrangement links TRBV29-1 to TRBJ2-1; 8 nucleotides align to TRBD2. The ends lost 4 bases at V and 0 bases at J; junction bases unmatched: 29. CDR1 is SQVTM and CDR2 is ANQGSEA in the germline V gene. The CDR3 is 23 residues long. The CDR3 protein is CSVVGPGRGRASGRQSSYNEQFF. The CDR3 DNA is TGCAGCGTTGTGGGGCCTGGCCGGGGAAGGGCTAGCGGGCGCCAAAGCTCCTACAATGAGCAGTTCTTC.

CDR3 residues: CASRREGNNEQFF. The CDR3 bases are TGTGCCAGTCGGCGGGAGGGGAACAATGAGCAGTTCTTC. The rearrangement links TRBV7-8 to TRBJ2-1, with TRBD2 identical over 9 bases. Germline CDR1 is SGHVS and CDR2 is FQNEAQ. The J segment lost 5 bases and the V segment lost 9 bases, leaving 5 bases of the junction unmatched. This CDR3 is 13 amino acids long.

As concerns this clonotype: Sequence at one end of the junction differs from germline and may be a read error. CDR3 sequence reads: CASRDWYSGTNVLTF. The DNA of the CDR3 is TGTGCCAGCAGGGACTGGTACTCTGGGACCAACGTCCTGACTTTC. The chain combines TRBV2 with TRBJ2-6; D is perhaps TRBD2 (5 bases). CDR3 length equals 15 residues. Germline CDR1 SNHLY, CDR2 FYNNEI.

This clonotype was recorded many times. The CDR3 region is CSHSGTGIHEQYF. The CDR3 region has the DNA TGCAGTCATAGCGGGACAGGTATCCACGAGCAGTACTTC. The V call is TRBV29-1, the J call TRBJ2-7; D might be TRBD1 or TRBD2, each matching 8 bases. Germline V gene sequence: CDR1 SQVTM, CDR2 ANQGSEA. The length of the CDR3 is 13 residues.

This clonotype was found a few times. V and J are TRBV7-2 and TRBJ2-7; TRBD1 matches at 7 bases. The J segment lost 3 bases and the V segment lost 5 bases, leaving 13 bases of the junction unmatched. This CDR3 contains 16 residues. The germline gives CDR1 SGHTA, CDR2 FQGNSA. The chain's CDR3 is CASSPDWGQSYYEQYF. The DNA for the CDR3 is TGTGCCAGCAGCCCGGATTGGGGACAGTCTTACTACGAGCAGTACTTC.

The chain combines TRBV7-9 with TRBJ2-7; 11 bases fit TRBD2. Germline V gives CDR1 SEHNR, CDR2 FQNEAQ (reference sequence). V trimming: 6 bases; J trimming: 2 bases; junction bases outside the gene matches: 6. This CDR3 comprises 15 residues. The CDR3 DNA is TGTGCCAGCAGAACTAGCGGGAGAGCCACCTACGAGCAGTACTTC. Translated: CASRTSGRATYEQYF.

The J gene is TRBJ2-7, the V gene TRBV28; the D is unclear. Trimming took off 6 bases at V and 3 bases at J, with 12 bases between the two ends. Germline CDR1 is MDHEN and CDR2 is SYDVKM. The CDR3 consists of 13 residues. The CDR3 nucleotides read TGTGCCAGCAGCACGCTTGGTTTCTACGAGCAGTACTTC. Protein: CASSTLGFYEQYF.

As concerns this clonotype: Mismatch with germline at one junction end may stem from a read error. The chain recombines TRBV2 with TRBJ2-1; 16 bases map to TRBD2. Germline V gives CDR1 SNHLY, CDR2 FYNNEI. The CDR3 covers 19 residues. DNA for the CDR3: TGTACCAGCAGTGACAACCTCGGGACTAGCGGGAGGGCCCCCAATGAGCAGTTCTTC. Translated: CTSSDNLGTSGRAPNEQFF. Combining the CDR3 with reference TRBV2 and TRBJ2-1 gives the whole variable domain EPEVTQTPSHQVTQMGQEVILRCVPISNHLYFYWYRQILGQKVEFLVSFYNNEISEKSEIFDDQFSVERPDGSNFTLKIRSTKLEDSAMYFCTSSDNLGTSGRAPNEQFFGPGTRLTVL.

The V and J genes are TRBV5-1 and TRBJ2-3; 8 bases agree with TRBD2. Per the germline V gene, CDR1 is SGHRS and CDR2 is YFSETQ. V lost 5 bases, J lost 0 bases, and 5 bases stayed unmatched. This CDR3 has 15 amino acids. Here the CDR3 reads CASRASGSSTDTQYF. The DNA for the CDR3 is TGCGCCAGCAGGGCTAGCGGGTCTAGCACAGATACGCAGTATTTT. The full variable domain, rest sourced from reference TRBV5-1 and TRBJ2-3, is KAGVTQTPRYLIKTRGQQVTLSCSPISGHRSVSWYQQTPGQGLQFLFEYFSETQRNKGNFPGRFSGRQFSNSRSEMNVSTLELGDSALYLCASRASGSSTDTQYFGPGTRLTVL.